The clone carrying this T cell receptor beta chain occurred many times. The antigen is not known. Individual cDNA molecules received unique molecular identifiers. MiXCR, applied by TCRdb to the 5' RACE reads, yields one record per CDR3 protein. This sample carries tens of thousands of distinct CDR3 sequences, about 5% of them seen once, and the ten largest clones take approximately 7.4%. This specimen belongs to a study of early T cells in non-severe SARS-CoV-2 infection. Study-wide context: Sequencing was performed on bulk RNA from unsorted whole blood, leaving chains unpaired. Findings and caveats of the study: Missing private and CD4 specificities, VDJdb matching favored anti-spike CD8 responses.

The sequence was obtained from an adult who was a healthcare worker with PCR-confirmed SARS-CoV-2 infection or an uninfected control (not recorded which). The material sequenced was whole blood, taken at baseline.

The CDR3 region is CASVDRVIKFF. The CDR3, as DNA: TGTGCCAGCGTCGACAGGGTAATTAAGTTCTTC. The chain links TRBV6-1 to TRBJ2-1; 7 bases agree with TRBD1. The V gene end was trimmed by 8 bases and the J gene end by 14 bases; junction bases not matched to a gene: 9. Germline CDR1 and CDR2: MNHNS and SASEGT. The CDR3 consists of 11 residues.